Below, one T cell receptor beta chain is given with its context. What it binds is not known. These data belong to a study of Tregs in tolerant kidney transplant recipients. Unstimulated regulatory T cells (CD4+CD25+CD127-), CD4+CD25- non-regulatory cells, CD4 and CD8 cells were FACS-sorted from thawed PBMCs. Repertoires were generated with immunoSEQ multiplex PCR, while TCRdb's copy carries only in-frame clones and drops some. The data contain about 240,000 clones, 65% to 85% of them singletons. Trimming took off 1 base at V and 4 bases at J, with 13 bases between the two ends. Germline V CDR1 and CDR2: MDHEN, SYDVKM. The CDR3 has 15 residues. Study-wide results and limits: Expanding Tregs on activated donor B cells appeared to best identify donor-specific TCRbeta clones. Findings come from small patient numbers and require larger validation. No direct test of biological reproducibility was done here.

The TCR originated in a human donor in good health. The gene calls are TRBV28 and TRBJ2-5; D is possibly TRBD2 (5 bases). The sequencing sample was made of CD4+ T cells from blood. The CDR3 coding sequence is TGTGCCAGCAGTTTATATCCGGGGATGGGAGAGACCCAGTACTTC. Translation: CASSLYPGMGETQYF.